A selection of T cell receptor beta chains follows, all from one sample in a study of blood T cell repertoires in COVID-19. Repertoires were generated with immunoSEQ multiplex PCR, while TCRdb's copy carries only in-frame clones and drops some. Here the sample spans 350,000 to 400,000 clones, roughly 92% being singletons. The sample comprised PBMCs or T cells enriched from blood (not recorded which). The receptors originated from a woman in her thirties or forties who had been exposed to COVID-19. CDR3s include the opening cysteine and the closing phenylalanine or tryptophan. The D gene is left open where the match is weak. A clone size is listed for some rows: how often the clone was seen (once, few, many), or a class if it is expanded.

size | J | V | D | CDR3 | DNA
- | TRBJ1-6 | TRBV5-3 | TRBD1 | CARSLSSGQGRLSSYNSPLHF | TGTGCCAGAAGCCTGTCATCTGGACAGGGGCGATTGAGCTCCTATAATTCACCCCTCCACTTT
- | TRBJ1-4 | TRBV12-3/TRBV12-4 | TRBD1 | CASSGQGDEKLFF | TGTGCCAGCAGTGGACAGGGTGATGAAAAACTGTTTTTT
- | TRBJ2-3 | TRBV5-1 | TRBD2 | CASSSGRADTQYF | TGCGCCAGCTCTAGCGGGAGAGCAGATACGCAGTATTTT
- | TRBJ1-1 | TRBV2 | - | CASSPNRESEAFF | TGTGCCAGCAGCCCGAACAGGGAGAGCGAAGCTTTCTTT
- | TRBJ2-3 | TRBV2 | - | CASSSTDTQYF | TGTGCCAGCTCCTCCACAGATACGCAGTATTTT
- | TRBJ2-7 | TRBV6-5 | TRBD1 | CASSYGTDEQYF | TGTGCCAGCAGTTACGGGACAGACGAGCAGTACTTC
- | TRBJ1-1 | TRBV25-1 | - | CASSEGAALAEAFF | TGTGCCAGCAGTGAGGGGGCGGCTTTGGCTGAAGCTTTCTTT
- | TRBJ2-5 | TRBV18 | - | CASSPSRGQETQYF | TGTGCCAGCTCACCATCTAGGGGGCAAGAGACCCAGTACTTC
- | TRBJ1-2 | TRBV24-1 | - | CATSDERSGYTF | TGTGCCACCAGTGACGAGAGATCCGGCTACACCTTC
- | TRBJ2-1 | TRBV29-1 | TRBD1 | CSVEGQGVSYNEQFF | TGCAGCGTTGAGGGACAGGGTGTATCCTACAATGAGCAGTTCTTC
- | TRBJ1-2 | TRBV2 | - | CASSGGLTALYGYTF | TGTGCCAGCAGTGGGGGCTTAACCGCCCTGTATGGCTACACCTTC
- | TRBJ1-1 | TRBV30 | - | CAWSNWGREDTEAFF | TGTGCCTGGAGTAACTGGGGCAGGGAAGACACTGAAGCTTTCTTT
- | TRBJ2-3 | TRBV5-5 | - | CASTLPGGVADTQYF | TGTGCCAGCACCCTCCCCGGGGGAGTGGCAGATACGCAGTATTTT
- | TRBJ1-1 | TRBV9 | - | CASSVEGGTEAFF | TGTGCCAGCAGCGTAGAAGGGGGCACTGAAGCTTTCTTT
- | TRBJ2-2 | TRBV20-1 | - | CSASRAGNTGELFF | TGCAGTGCTAGTCGGGCGGGGAACACCGGGGAGCTGTTTTTT
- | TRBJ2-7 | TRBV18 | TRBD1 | CASSPYRGSYEQYF | TGTGCCAGCTCACCCTACAGGGGGAGTTACGAGCAGTACTTC
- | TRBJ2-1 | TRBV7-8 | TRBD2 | CASSLGAGVSYNEQFF | TGTGCCAGCAGCCTAGGGGCGGGAGTTTCTTACAATGAGCAGTTCTTC
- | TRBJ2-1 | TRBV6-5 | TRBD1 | CASSYGSGTGGYEQFF | TGTGCCAGCAGTTACGGATCCGGGACAGGGGGCTATGAGCAGTTCTTC
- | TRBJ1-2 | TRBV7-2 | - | CASSLARLAGGPGTF | TGTGCCAGCAGCTTAGCTAGACTAGCGGGAGGGCCGGGAACCTTC
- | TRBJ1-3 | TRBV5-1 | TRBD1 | CASRISGGKNTIYF | TGCGCCAGCAGGATATCAGGGGGCAAAAACACCATATATTTT
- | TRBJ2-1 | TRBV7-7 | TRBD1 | CASSVTGGAYNEQFF | TGTGCTAGCAGCGTGACAGGGGGCGCCTACAATGAGCAGTTCTTC
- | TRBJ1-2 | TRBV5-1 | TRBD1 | CASSSQGQVGYTF | TGCGCCAGCAGCTCCCAAGGACAGGTCGGCTACACCTTC
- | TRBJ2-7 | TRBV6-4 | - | CASIRTARSSYEQYF | TGTGCCAGCATCAGGACTGCAAGGAGCTCCTACGAGCAGTACTTC
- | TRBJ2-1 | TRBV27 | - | CASSLSQIYNEQFF | TGTGCCAGCAGTTTATCCCAGATTTACAATGAGCAGTTCTTC
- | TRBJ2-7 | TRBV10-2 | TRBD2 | CASRSPGLAGHEQYF | TGCGCCAGCAGATCCCCGGGACTAGCGGGCCACGAGCAGTACTTC
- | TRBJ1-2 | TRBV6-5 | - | CASTYIGGLNYGYTF | TGTGCCAGCACTTATATTGGGGGACTGAACTATGGCTACACCTTC
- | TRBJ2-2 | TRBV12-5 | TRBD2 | CASGRTSGSYTGELFF | TGTGCTAGTGGCCGGACTAGCGGGAGTTATACCGGGGAGCTGTTTTTT
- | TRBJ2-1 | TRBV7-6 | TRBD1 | CASSLAWGLGQVDHNEQFF | TGTGCCAGCAGCTTAGCGTGGGGTCTGGGACAGGTGGATCACAATGAGCAGTTCTTC
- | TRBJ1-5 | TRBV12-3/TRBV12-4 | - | CASSSGGNQPQHF | TGTGCCAGCAGTTCCGGGGGAAACCAGCCCCAGCATTTT
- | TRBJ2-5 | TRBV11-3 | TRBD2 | CASSLRSAGLLPEETQYF | TGTGCCAGCAGCCTAAGATCAGCGGGACTCCTCCCGGAGGAGACCCAGTACTTC
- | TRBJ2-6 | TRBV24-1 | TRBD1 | CATSVSGTGRSGANVLTF | TGTGCCACCAGTGTTTCCGGGACAGGGAGATCTGGGGCCAACGTCCTGACTTTC
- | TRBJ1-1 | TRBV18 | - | CASSPPPVNTEAFF | TGTGCCAGCTCACCACCGCCGGTTAACACTGAAGCTTTCTTT
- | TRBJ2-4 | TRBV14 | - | CASSPYPRGLNIQYF | TGTGCCAGCAGCCCCTACCCTCGCGGCCTAAACATTCAGTACTTC
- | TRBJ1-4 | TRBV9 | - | CASSVGRGSSEKLFF | TGTGCCAGCAGCGTAGGCAGGGGCAGTAGTGAAAAACTGTTTTTT
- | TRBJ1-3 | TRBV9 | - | CASSVAPSSGNTIYF | TGTGCCAGCAGCGTAGCTCCCAGCTCTGGAAACACCATATATTTT
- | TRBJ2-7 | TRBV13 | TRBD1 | CASSPETGGPSYEQYF | TGTGCCAGCAGCCCCGAAACAGGGGGGCCCTCCTACGAGCAGTACTTC
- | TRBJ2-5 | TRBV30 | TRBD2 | CASRGLAGVETQYF | TGTGCCTCACGGGGACTAGCGGGGGTCGAGACCCAGTACTTC
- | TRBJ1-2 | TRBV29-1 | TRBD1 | CSVSTGGGDGYTF | TGCAGCGTTTCGACAGGGGGAGGGGATGGCTACACCTTC
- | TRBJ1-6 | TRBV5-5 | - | CASSSAGAPYNSPLHF | TGTGCCAGCAGCTCCGCAGGGGCCCCTTATAATTCACCCCTCCACTTT
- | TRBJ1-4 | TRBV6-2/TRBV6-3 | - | CASSYLPGGRSEKLFF | TGTGCCAGCAGTTACCTCCCCGGGGGGCGAAGCGAAAAACTGTTTTTT
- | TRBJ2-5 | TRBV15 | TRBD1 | CATSAPGQEETQYF | TGTGCCACCAGCGCCCCCGGACAGGAAGAGACCCAGTACTTC
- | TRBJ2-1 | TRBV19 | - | CASSPRGFGEQFF | TGTGCCAGTAGTCCCCGGGGATTCGGTGAGCAGTTCTTC
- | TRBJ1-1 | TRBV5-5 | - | CASSTDTNTEAFF | TGTGCCAGCAGCACGGACACGAACACTGAAGCTTTCTTT
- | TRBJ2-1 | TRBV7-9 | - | CASTADEQFF | TGTGCCAGCACAGCGGATGAGCAGTTCTTC
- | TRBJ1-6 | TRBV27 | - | CASSFLTRAANSPLHF | TGTGCCAGCAGTTTCTTGACCAGGGCTGCAAATTCACCCCTCCACTTT
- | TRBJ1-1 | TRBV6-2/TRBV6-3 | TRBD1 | CASSYSRTGGTEAFF | TGTGCCAGCAGTTACTCCAGGACAGGGGGAACTGAAGCTTTCTTT
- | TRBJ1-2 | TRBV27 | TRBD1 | CASSSQPGGTNYGYTF | TGTGCCAGCAGTTCCCAACCAGGGGGGACCAACTATGGCTACACCTTC
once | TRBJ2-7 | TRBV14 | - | CASRRYEQYF | TGTGCCAGCAGGAGGTACGAGCAGTACTTC
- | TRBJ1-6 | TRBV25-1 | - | CASSAGQYNSPLHF | TGTGCCAGCAGTGCCGGACAGTATAATTCACCCCTCCACTTT
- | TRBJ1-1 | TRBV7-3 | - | CASSATGTEAFF | TGTGCCAGCAGCGCTACAGGGACTGAAGCTTTCTTT
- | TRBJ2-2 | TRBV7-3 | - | CASSLVRVQTGELFF | TGTGCCAGCAGCTTAGTACGGGTTCAAACCGGGGAGCTGTTTTTT
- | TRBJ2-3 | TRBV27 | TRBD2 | CASSPGTSARPDTQYF | TGTGCCAGCAGTCCTGGGACTAGCGCGAGGCCAGATACGCAGTATTTT
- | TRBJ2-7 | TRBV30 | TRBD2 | CAWSQKGRGDEQYF | TGTGCCTGGAGCCAAAAGGGACGGGGGGACGAGCAGTACTTC
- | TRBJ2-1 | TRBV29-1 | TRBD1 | CSVGQGTGGEQFF | TGCAGCGTTGGACAGGGGACTGGGGGTGAGCAGTTCTTC